Shown below are 19 T cell receptor beta chains from a single sample sequenced in a study of read filtering for tumor transcriptome and immune sequencing (dated by TCRdb to 2018 to 2020). Data came from an Illumina HiSeq 4000. The Immunoverse kit was used to build TCR libraries from about 400 ng RNA, with molecular barcoded adaptors covering alpha/delta and beta/gamma chains. In TCRdb, the public reads were trimmed at Q25 with fastp and aligned with MiXCR, with productive beta chains retained. Duplicate CDR3 protein sequences are folded into a single record with the most common DNA and genes. The sample table shows 35,000 to 50,000 distinct CDR3 sequences, and 20% are seen once. Roughly two fifths of the sample lies in the top ten. The sample was a population of CD138-negative cells sorted from bone marrow. The sample's cell subset or site label, in plain terms: bone marrow mononuclear cells depleted of CD138+ plasma/myeloma cells by negative magnetic selection. These receptors were taken from a donor aged 40 or over with multiple myeloma.

This clonotype was recorded many times. The rearrangement uses TRBV29-1 and TRBJ1-4, with 7 bases that match TRBD1. V lost 1 base, J lost 6 bases, and 2 bases stayed unmatched. Germline values: CDR1 SQVTM, CDR2 ANQGSEA. There are 13 residues in the CDR3. The CDR3 DNA reads TGCAGCGTTGAAGGGACAGGTGATGAAAAACTGTTTTTT. Translating it yields CSVEGTGDEKLFF. The full variable domain, in which reference TRBV29-1 and TRBJ1-4 provide the parts outside the CDR3, is SAVISQKPSRDICQRGTSLTIQCQVDSQVTMMFWYRQQPGQSLTLIATANQGSEATYESGFVIDKFPISRPNLTFSTLTVSNMSPEDSSIYLCSVEGTGDEKLFFGSGTQLSVL.

This clonotype occurred many times. The chain uses TRBV12-3 or TRBV12-4 and TRBJ1-2; 10 bases fit TRBD1. The ends lost 5 bases at V and 3 bases at J; junction bases unmatched: 6. This CDR3 contains 15 residues. The chain's CDR3 is CASSPDRGRDYGYTF. CDR3 bases: TGTGCCAGCAGTCCCGACAGGGGGCGCGACTATGGCTACACCTTC.

This clonotype was seen repeatedly, ten times or more. The chain combines TRBV14 with TRBJ2-1; 7 bases are shared with TRBD1. This CDR3 comprises 14 residues. Germline-derived CDR1 and CDR2 are SGHDN and FVKESK. Unmatched junction bases numbered 6, after V lost 5 bases and J lost 5 bases. The CDR3 region has the DNA TGTGCCAGCAGCGACAACAGGGGCGACAATGAGCAGTTCTTC. As protein: CASSDNRGDNEQFF. Full variable domain (outside the CDR3, taken from reference TRBV14 and TRBJ2-1): EAGVTQFPSHSVIEKGQTVTLRCDPISGHDNLYWYRRVMGKEIKFLLHFVKESKQDESGMPNNRFLAERTGGTYSTLKVQPAELEDSGVYFCASSDNRGDNEQFFGPGTRLTVL.

This clonotype was detected many times. This chain uses TRBV2 with TRBJ1-5; the D gene is possibly TRBD1 (6 bases). Germline values: CDR1 SNHLY, CDR2 FYNNEI. CDR3 length equals 13 residues. Trimming cost V 5 bases and J 7 bases, with 12 bases left between them. This CDR3 reads CASSKNRDQPQHF. The CDR3 DNA is TGTGCCAGCAGTAAGAACAGGGACCAGCCCCAGCATTTT.

This clonotype was counted ten times or more. This chain links TRBV12-5 with TRBJ2-1; the D gene is possibly TRBD1 (6 bases). CDR3 length equals 16 residues. Trimming cost V 9 bases and J 3 bases, with 21 bases left between them. CDR1 is LGHNT, CDR2 FRNRAP, per germline. This chain's CDR3 is CASVYTLTGFYNEQFF. The CDR3 DNA is TGTGCTAGCGTTTATACTTTGACAGGTTTCTACAATGAGCAGTTCTTC. The variable domain in full, completed from reference TRBV12-5 and TRBJ2-1, reads DARVTQTPRHKVTEMGQEVTMRCQPILGHNTVFWYRQTMMQGLELLAYFRNRAPLDDSGMPKDRFSAEMPDATLATLKIQPSEPRDSAVYFCASVYTLTGFYNEQFFGPGTRLTVL.

This clonotype was recorded at least ten times. The V call is TRBV19, the J call TRBJ2-1; 9 bases fit TRBD2. The CDR3 has 17 residues. Unmatched junction bases numbered 15, after V lost 4 bases and J lost 8 bases. Looked up from germline, CDR1 is LNHDA and CDR2 is SQIVND (reference sequence). The CDR3 bases are TGTGCCAGTAGTACCAACTTAGGGGCGGGAGGGAGCCATGAGCAGTTCTTC. As protein: CASSTNLGAGGSHEQFF.

This clonotype showed up many times. The CDR3 is CASSGRSEQYF. CDR3 nucleotide sequence: TGTGCCAGCAGCGGTAGAAGCGAGCAGTACTTC. The chain carries TRBV7-9 and TRBJ2-7, with D hard to call. Trimming left V 5 bases short and J 6 bases short, with 8 bases between. The CDR3 consists of 11 residues. CDR1 is SEHNR, CDR2 FQNEAQ, per germline (reference sequence).

Many counts were recorded for this clonotype. This rearrangement joins TRBV29-1 to TRBJ2-3, with D possibly matching TRBD2 (5 bases). V was shortened by 8 bases and J by 15 bases, with 30 bases between the two germline ends. Germline-derived CDR1 and CDR2 are SQVTM and ANQGSEA. The CDR3 is 14 residues long. This chain's CDR3 is CSTSGSSNHAVRYF. Written as DNA, the CDR3 is TGCAGCACTTCGGGATCCTCAAATCATGCGGTACGATATTTT.

This clonotype appeared once. One base away lies a much larger clone, so this may be a sequencing read error. This chain connects TRBV5-1 to TRBJ1-1; D gene unclear. V gave up 0 bases and J gave up 4 bases, with 10 bases separating them. Germline V gives CDR1 SGHRS, CDR2 YFSETQ. The CDR3 length is 14 residues. In nucleotides, the CDR3 is TGCGCCAGCAGCTTGGGAAGGAGGGCCACTGAAGCTTTCTTT. Protein: CASSLGRRATEAFF.

This clonotype was picked up many times. The J gene is TRBJ2-1, the V gene TRBV19; 10 bases fit TRBD2. The trim removed 6 bases at V and 6 bases at J, leaving 5 bases unmatched. The CDR3 consists of 14 residues. Germline loops: CDR1 LNHDA, CDR2 SQIVND (reference sequence). CDR3: CASRLAGGSNEQFF. DNA of the CDR3: TGTGCCAGTAGATTAGCGGGAGGCTCCAATGAGCAGTTCTTC.

This clonotype was seen ten or more times. The V call is TRBV2, the J call TRBJ2-1; TRBD2 might be the D (6 bases). The CDR3 runs to 12 residues. The germline V gene encodes CDR1 SNHLY and CDR2 FYNNEI. V shed 7 bases and J shed 6 bases, with 10 bases lying between them. The DNA of the CDR3 is TGTGCCAGCATGACTAGTTCCAATGAGCAGTTCTTC. As protein: CASMTSSNEQFF.

This clonotype was detected many times. V and J are TRBV19 and TRBJ2-3; 11 bases map to TRBD2. Germline V gene sequence: CDR1 LNHDA, CDR2 SQIVND (reference sequence). The CDR3 is made up of 10 amino acids. J gave up 11 bases and V 8 bases, and 0 bases lay outside the gene matches. The DNA for the CDR3 is TGTGCCAGTGGACTAGCGGGGCAGTATTTT. This codes for CASGLAGQYF.

This clonotype was picked up a small number of times. The chain employs TRBV10-2 and TRBJ2-7, with 11 bases matching TRBD2. The CDR3 is 14 residues long. Germline V gene data show CDR1 as WSHSY and CDR2 as SAAADI. Trimming at V came to 7 bases and at J to 4 bases, leaving 6 bases not matched to a gene. The chain's CDR3 is CASNSGRAGYEQYF. The DNA for the CDR3 is TGCGCCAGCAATAGCGGGAGGGCCGGGTACGAGCAGTACTTC.

In its sample, this clonotype was seen a few times. CDR3 coding DNA: TGCAGCGTTGAAAAGGGACAGGCGCAGTATTTT. This sequence encodes CSVEKGQAQYF. The chain is built from TRBV29-1 and TRBJ2-3, with 8 nucleotides matching TRBD1. This CDR3 has 11 amino acids. Germline trimming cut 2 bases from V and 10 bases from J; bases unmatched to any gene: 2. CDR1 is SQVTM, CDR2 ANQGSEA, per germline.

On this clonotype itself: It is likely a read error: a sequence one base away is far more abundant. The chain couples TRBV6-2 or TRBV6-3 to TRBJ2-1; 9 bases align to TRBD2. V dropped 7 bases and J dropped 3; count of bases not matched to a gene: 7. This CDR3 is 15 amino acids long. Germline loops: CDR1 MNHEY, CDR2 SVGEGT. This CDR3 is CASTREGVNYNEQFF. In DNA form, the CDR3 reads TGTGCCAGCACGCGGGAGGGAGTAAACTACAATGAGCAGTTCTTC.

This clonotype was seen at least ten times. This rearrangement joins TRBV12-3 or TRBV12-4 to TRBJ2-2, with 7 bases fitting TRBD1. The CDR3 has 15 amino acids. J was trimmed by 2 bases and V by 6 bases; bases with no gene match: 6. CDR3 protein: CASSLTGTNTGELFF. For the CDR3, the DNA is TGTGCCAGCAGCCTGACAGGGACAAACACCGGGGAGCTGTTTTTT.

This clonotype was found many times. The V gene is TRBV29-1, the J gene TRBJ1-1; 9 nucleotides align to TRBD1. This CDR3 comprises 14 residues. Germline V gene lookup returns CDR1 SQVTM and CDR2 ANQGSEA. Trimming at V came to 6 bases and at J to 0 bases, leaving 5 bases not matched to a gene. The CDR3 sequence is CSVHGQGMNTEAFF. CDR3 nucleotide sequence: TGCAGCGTCCACGGACAGGGGATGAACACTGAAGCTTTCTTT.

Comment on this clonotype: This may be a read error: a much more frequent sequence differs by one nucleotide. Lacking the conserved final phenylalanine or tryptophan, this CDR3 likely reflects a read error. V gene TRBV19 combines with J gene TRBJ1-5, with D uncertain. Germline-derived CDR1 and CDR2 are LNHDA and SQIVND (reference sequence). This CDR3 has 15 residues. Trimming cost V 4 bases and J 0 bases, with 10 bases left between them. CDR3 bases: TGTGCCAGTAGTACCCCCACCTTTAGCAATCAGCCCCAGCATCTT. Translation gives CASSTPTFSNQPQHL.

This clonotype was counted a few times. The chain recombines TRBV29-1 with TRBJ2-5, with D tentatively TRBD2 (6 bases). Germline V CDR1 and CDR2: SQVTM, ANQGSEA. Trimming took off 5 bases at V and 7 bases at J, with 17 bases between the two ends. CDR3 size: 13 residues. Here the CDR3 reads CSVIGSTLGTQYF. The CDR3 DNA follows: TGCAGCGTTATCGGGAGCACCCTGGGGACCCAGTACTTC.